This T cell receptor (beta chain) was found in a study of control samples from healthy donors and cancer patients. Data came from immunoSEQ multiplex PCR; TCRdb stores just in-frame clones and leaves some out. The sample has around 150,000 clones; under 96% are singletons. The trim removed 4 bases at V and 7 bases at J, leaving 13 bases unmatched. Germline CDR1 reads SGDLS; CDR2 reads YYNGEE. The CDR3 consists of 16 residues. Sequencing was carried out using blood. This rearrangement joins TRBV9 to TRBJ2-1; TRBD2 matches 8 bases. The TCR sequence derives from a woman in her 30s in good health. The CDR3, as DNA: TGTGCCAGCAGCCTCCGACCGGGACTAGTGTCGAATGAGCAGTTCTTC. Translated: CASSLRPGLVSNEQFF. The full variable domain, completed using reference TRBV9 and TRBJ2-1, is DSGVTQTPKHLITATGQRVTLRCSPRSGDLSVYWYQQSLDQGLQFLIQYYNGEERAKGNILERFSAQQFPDLHSELNLSSLELGDSALYFCASSLRPGLVSNEQFFGPGTRLTVL.